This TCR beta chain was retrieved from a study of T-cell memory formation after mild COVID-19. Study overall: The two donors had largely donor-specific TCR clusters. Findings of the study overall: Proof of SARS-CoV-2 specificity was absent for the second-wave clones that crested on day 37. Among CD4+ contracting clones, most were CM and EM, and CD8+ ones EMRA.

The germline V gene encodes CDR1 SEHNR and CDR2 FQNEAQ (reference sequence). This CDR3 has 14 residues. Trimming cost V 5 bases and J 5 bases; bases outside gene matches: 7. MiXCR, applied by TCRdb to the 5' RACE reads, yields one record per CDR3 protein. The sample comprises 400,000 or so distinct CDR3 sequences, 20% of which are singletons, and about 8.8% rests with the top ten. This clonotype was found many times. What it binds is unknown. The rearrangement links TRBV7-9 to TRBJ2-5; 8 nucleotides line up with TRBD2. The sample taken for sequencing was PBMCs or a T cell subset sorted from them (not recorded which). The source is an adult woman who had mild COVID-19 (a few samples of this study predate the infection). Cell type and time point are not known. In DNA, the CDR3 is TGTGCCAGCAGCCTAAGCGGGAGTGGCGAGACCCAGTACTTC. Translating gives CASSLSGSGETQYF. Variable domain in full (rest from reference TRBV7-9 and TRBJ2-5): DTGVSQNPRHKITKRGQNVTFRCDPISEHNRLYWYRQTLGQGPEFLTYFQNEAQLEKSRLLSDRFSAERPKGSFSTLEIQRTEQGDSAMYLCASSLSGSGETQYFGPGTRLLVL.